This passage covers 21 T cell receptor beta chains from one sample sequenced in a study of cytomegalovirus exposure and HLA in healthy donors. Use of 60 Vbeta and 13 Jbeta primers characterized the PCR. Sequencing was performed with immunoSEQ multiplex PCR; in TCRdb, only in-frame clones are kept and a portion is missing. Its listing shows about 78,000 clones. Input material: PBMCs. The receptors were gathered from a female donor in good health and CMV-seropositive.

The CDR3 bases are TGTGCCCAGGGTTCGCGGGGGGTTTACAATGAGCAGTTCTTC. Its translation: CAQGSRGVYNEQFF. This chain links TRBV30 with TRBJ2-1; 8 nucleotides match TRBD2. Germline V CDR1 and CDR2: GTSNPN, SVGIG (reference sequence). V trimming: 8 bases; J trimming: 4 bases; junction bases outside the gene matches: 10. There are 14 residues in the CDR3.

CDR3 residues: CASSLLVSGATNTEAFF. In DNA form, the CDR3 reads TGCGCCAGCAGCTTGCTAGTATCCGGAGCGACGAACACTGAAGCTTTCTTT. The chain employs TRBV5-1 and TRBJ1-1; D is uncertain. With 1 base removed from V and 1 base from J, the gap between germline ends came to 17 bases. The CDR3 totals 17 residues. CDR1 is SGHRS, CDR2 YFSETQ, per germline.

This chain uses TRBV5-6 with TRBJ1-5, with TRBD1 as a possible D gene (5 bases). This CDR3 contains 17 residues. The germline V gene has CDR1 SGHDT and CDR2 YYEEEE. V dropped 5 bases and J dropped 0 bases, with 18 bases sitting between them. CDR3 bases: TGTGCCAGCAGGAGATCTGGGACTGGGAATAGCAATCAGCCCCAGCATTTT. As protein: CASRRSGTGNSNQPQHF.

The chain combines TRBV28 with TRBJ2-3, with D possibly matching TRBD2 (5 bases). The V and J ends lost 4 bases and 6 bases respectively, with 14 bases between them. CDR3 size: 14 residues. Germline V CDR1 and CDR2: MDHEN, SYDVKM. The DNA of the CDR3 is TGTGCCAGCAGTTCGAGCGGCCAAGGGGATACGCAGTATTTT. Translating it yields CASSSSGQGDTQYF.

The chain combines TRBV6-4 with TRBJ1-1, with 7 bases matching TRBD1. With 1 base clipped from V and 0 bases from J, the junction kept 11 bases outside the gene matches. The CDR3 has 18 amino acids. Per germline, CDR1 MRHNA and CDR2 SNTAGT. CDR3 DNA sequence: TGTGCCAGCAGTGACTTTTGGAAAAGGGGACAGCTGAACACTGAAGCTTTCTTT. This gives the protein CASSDFWKRGQLNTEAFF.

The gene calls are TRBV4-3 and TRBJ2-1; TRBD2 agrees at 7 bases. From germline, CDR1 is LGHNA and CDR2 YSLEER. The CDR3 length is 13 residues. V lost 0 bases, J lost 10 bases, and 3 bases stayed unmatched. The CDR3 loop is CASSQDGTMEQFF. In DNA, the CDR3 is TGCGCCAGCAGCCAAGATGGGACTATGGAGCAGTTCTTC.

The gene calls are TRBV15 and TRBJ2-1; TRBD1 matches 7 bases. CDR1 and CDR2 (germline): LNHNV, YYDKDF (reference sequence). J lost 6 bases, V lost 5 bases, and 7 bases had no gene match. This CDR3 is 14 amino acids long. The CDR3 coding sequence is TGTGCCACCAGCGCAACCACAGGGGTCAATGAGCAGTTCTTC. This gives the protein CATSATTGVNEQFF.

The J gene is TRBJ2-7, the V gene TRBV30, with a weak D call TRBD2 (5 bases). V lost 4 bases and J 2 bases, leaving 21 bases between the germline ends. Germline V gene sequence: CDR1 GTSNPN, CDR2 SVGIG (reference sequence). The CDR3 length is 16 residues. The CDR3 coding sequence is TGTGCCTGGAACCAGGTATCGGGGTTTTTGCCCTACGAGCAGTACTTC. Amino acids: CAWNQVSGFLPYEQYF.

A note on this clone: The same CDR3 also results from other DNA sequences found in this sample. J is TRBJ1-6 and V is TRBV19; the match to TRBD1 covers 11 bases. Looked up from germline, CDR1 is LNHDA and CDR2 is SQIVND (reference sequence). This CDR3 comprises 14 residues. The V gene end was trimmed by 8 bases and the J gene end by 7 bases; junction bases not matched to a gene: 4. The CDR3 protein is CASGQGAENSPLHF. The DNA of the CDR3 is TGTGCCAGTGGACAGGGGGCAGAGAATTCACCCCTCCACTTT. The full variable domain, in which reference TRBV19 and TRBJ1-6 provide the parts outside the CDR3, is DGGITQSPKYLFRKEGQNVTLSCEQNLNHDAMYWYRQDPGQGLRLIYYSQIVNDFQKGDIAEGYSVSREKKESFPLTVTSAQKNPTAFYLCASGQGAENSPLHFGNGTRLTVT.

The chain has TRBV9 and TRBJ1-3; maybe TRBD1 (5 bases). There are 16 residues in the CDR3. Germline CDR1 and CDR2: SGDLS and YYNGEE. V shed 0 bases and J shed 0 bases, with 10 bases lying between them. In DNA form, the CDR3 reads TGTGCCAGCAGCGTAGATCCCAGGGACTCTGGAAACACCATATATTTT. It specifies CASSVDPRDSGNTIYF.

A word on this clone: The junction differs from germline at one of its ends, possibly a read error. The chain employs TRBV30 and TRBJ1-6, with 10 nucleotides matching TRBD1. This CDR3 comprises 15 residues. From germline, CDR1 is GTSNPN and CDR2 SVGIG (reference sequence). The CDR3 DNA reads as TGTGCCGGGAGAAGGGACAGGGGAAATAATTCACCCCTCCACTTT. It encodes CAGRRDRGNNSPLHF.

The V gene is TRBV5-4, the J gene TRBJ2-6, with 8 nucleotides matching TRBD2. After removal of 3 bases from V and 0 bases from J, the junction contained 2 bases not matched to a gene. In germline, CDR1 is SGHNT, CDR2 YYREEE (reference sequence). The CDR3 extends over 16 amino acids. CDR3 nucleotide sequence: TGTGCCAGCAGCTCGGGGGGGGGCTCTGGGGCCAACGTCCTGACTTTC. This codes for CASSSGGGSGANVLTF.

This rearrangement joins TRBV7-9 to TRBJ2-2, with 10 bases identical to TRBD2. Germline V gene data show CDR1 as SEHNR and CDR2 as FQNEAQ (reference sequence). The CDR3 contains 18 residues. Trimming cost V 1 base and J 0 bases; bases outside gene matches: 5. DNA for the CDR3: TGTGCCAGCAGCTTAGGGGGACTAGCGCTTCCGAACACCGGGGAGCTGTTTTTT. It encodes CASSLGGLALPNTGELFF.

The chain uses TRBV6-1 and TRBJ2-1; 11 bases align to TRBD2. Germline values: CDR1 MNHNS, CDR2 SASEGT. V dropped 4 bases and J dropped 6; count of bases not matched to a gene: 8. The CDR3 consists of 16 residues. This CDR3 is CASSVRPGTSGNEQFF. CDR3 coding DNA: TGTGCCAGCAGTGTTCGACCAGGGACTAGCGGCAATGAGCAGTTCTTC.

This chain connects TRBV5-1 to TRBJ2-5, with D possibly matching TRBD2 (5 bases). Trimming pared 1 base from V and 5 bases from J, leaving 15 bases between. The CDR3 sequence is 15 residues long. Germline values: CDR1 SGHRS, CDR2 YFSETQ. CDR3 sequence: CASSLPPEVGETQYF. Here the CDR3 DNA reads TGCGCCAGCAGCTTGCCCCCGGAGGTGGGGGAGACCCAGTACTTC.

The chain is built from TRBV2 and TRBJ1-1; maybe TRBD1 (5 bases). V gave up 7 bases and J gave up 1 base, with 13 bases separating them. Germline lookup yields CDR1 SNHLY and CDR2 FYNNEI. The CDR3 is 14 amino acids. DNA of the CDR3: TGTGCCAGCAAACCAATAGACAGGAACACTGAAGCTTTCTTT. This encodes CASKPIDRNTEAFF.

V gene TRBV5-6 combines with J gene TRBJ1-2; D perhaps matches TRBD1 (5 bases). The ends were cut back, 4 bases at V and 4 bases at J, with 11 bases in the middle. Per germline, CDR1 SGHDT and CDR2 YYEEEE. This CDR3 is 13 amino acids long. CDR3 amino acids: CASSRGTSYGYTF. CDR3 DNA sequence: TGTGCCAGCAGCCGCGGGACCAGCTATGGCTACACCTTC.

The rearrangement links TRBV7-9 to TRBJ2-5; 9 bases fit TRBD2. CDR1 and CDR2 from the germline V gene are SEHNR and FQNEAQ (reference sequence). The CDR3 covers 17 residues. The J segment lost 2 bases and the V segment lost 5 bases, leaving 12 bases of the junction unmatched. CDR3 sequence reads: CASSPPVAGDLQETQYF. The CDR3 DNA follows: TGTGCCAGCAGCCCCCCGGTAGCGGGGGATTTACAAGAGACCCAGTACTTC.

This chain links TRBV30 with TRBJ1-5; a possible D gene is TRBD1 (5 bases). The CDR3 covers 13 residues. V was clipped by 0 bases and J by 7 bases, with 10 bases between them. Per the germline V gene, CDR1 is GTSNPN and CDR2 is SVGIG (reference sequence). The CDR3 region is CAWSVKGAQPQHF. As DNA, the CDR3 is TGTGCCTGGAGTGTAAAAGGGGCCCAGCCCCAGCATTTT. The entire variable domain, with the rest obtained from reference TRBV30 and TRBJ1-5, is as follows: SQTIHQWPATLVQPVGSPLSLECTVEGTSNPNLYWYRQAAGRGLQLLFYSVGIGQISSEVPQNLSASRPQDRQFILSSKKLLLSDSGFYLCAWSVKGAQPQHFGDGTRLSIL.

This rearrangement joins TRBV5-4 to TRBJ1-2; TRBD1 might be the D (5 bases). The germline gives CDR1 SGHNT, CDR2 YYREEE (reference sequence). V was clipped by 0 bases and J by 6 bases, with 9 bases between them. The CDR3 totals 13 residues. The CDR3 sequence is CASSLGQKNGYTF. For the CDR3, the DNA is TGTGCCAGCAGCTTGGGACAGAAAAATGGCTACACCTTC.

The chain links TRBV5-5 to TRBJ1-5; TRBD1 aligns across 11 bases. The V and J ends lost 4 bases and 6 bases, in that order; junction bases with no gene match: 9. The CDR3 runs to 16 residues. The germline gives CDR1 SGHKS, CDR2 YYEKEE (reference sequence). The CDR3 DNA follows: TGTGCCAGCAGCCCCACTTCCGGACAGGGGGCTCAGCCCCAGCATTTT. It encodes CASSPTSGQGAQPQHF.